The sample holds a few counts of the clone carrying this T cell receptor beta chain. Its antigen is still unknown. The CDR3 has 15 amino acids. Germline CDR1 reads SGDLS; CDR2 reads YYNGEE. Trimming took off 6 bases at V and 8 bases at J, with 20 bases between the two ends. The data stem from a study of identical twins. Findings and caveats of the study: Instead of following the same donors, the conclusions were based on cross-sectional statistical analysis.

In TCRdb, the 5' RACE reads were re-called with MiXCR into one record per CDR3 protein. This repertoire shows about 890,000 distinct CDR3 sequences, approximately 13% found once; its top ten account for around 1.6%. This sample also belongs to another study, concerning yellow fever vaccine responses in identical twins.

The sequenced material came from PBMCs. This receptor was taken from a woman under 30 in good health. The chain couples TRBV9 to TRBJ1-4; D is undetermined. The CDR3, as DNA: TGTGCCAGCACCAGGAGCCCATCCCTCGGGGAAAAACTGTTTTTT. It is translated as CASTRSPSLGEKLFF.